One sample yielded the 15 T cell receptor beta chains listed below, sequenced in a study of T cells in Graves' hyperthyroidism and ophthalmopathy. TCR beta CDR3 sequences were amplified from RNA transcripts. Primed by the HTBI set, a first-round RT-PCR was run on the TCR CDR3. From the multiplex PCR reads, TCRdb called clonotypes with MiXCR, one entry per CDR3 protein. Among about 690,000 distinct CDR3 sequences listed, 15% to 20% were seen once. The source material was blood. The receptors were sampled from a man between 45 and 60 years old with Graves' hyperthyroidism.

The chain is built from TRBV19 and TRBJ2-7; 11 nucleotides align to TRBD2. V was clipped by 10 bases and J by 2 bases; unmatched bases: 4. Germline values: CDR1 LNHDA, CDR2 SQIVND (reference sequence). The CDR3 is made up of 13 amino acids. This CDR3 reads CATGLAGAYEQYF. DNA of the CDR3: TGTGCCACCGGACTAGCGGGTGCCTACGAGCAGTACTTC.

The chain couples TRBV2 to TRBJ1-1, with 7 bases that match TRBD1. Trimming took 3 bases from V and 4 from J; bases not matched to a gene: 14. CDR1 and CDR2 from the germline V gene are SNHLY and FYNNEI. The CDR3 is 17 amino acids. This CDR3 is CASSDLHPPGGGTEAFF. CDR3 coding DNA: TGTGCCAGCAGTGATCTCCACCCCCCAGGGGGAGGCACTGAAGCTTTCTTT.

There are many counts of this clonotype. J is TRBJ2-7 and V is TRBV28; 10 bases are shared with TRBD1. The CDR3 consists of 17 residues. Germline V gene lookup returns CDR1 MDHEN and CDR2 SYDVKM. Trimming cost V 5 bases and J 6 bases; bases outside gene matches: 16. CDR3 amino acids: CASSPPAGTGVLGEQYF. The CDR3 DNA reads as TGTGCCAGCAGTCCTCCCGCCGGGACAGGGGTTCTCGGCGAGCAGTACTTC. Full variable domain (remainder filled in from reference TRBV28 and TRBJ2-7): DVKVTQSSRYLVKRTGEKVFLECVQDMDHENMFWYRQDPGLGLRLIYFSYDVKMKEKGDIPEGYSVSREKKERFSLILESASTNQTSMYLCASSPPAGTGVLGEQYFGPGTRLTVT.

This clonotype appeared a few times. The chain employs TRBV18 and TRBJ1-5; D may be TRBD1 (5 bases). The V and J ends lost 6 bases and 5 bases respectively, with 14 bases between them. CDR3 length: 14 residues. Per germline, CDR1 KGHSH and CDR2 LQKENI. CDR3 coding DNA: TGTGCCAGCTCCCTTGCCAGGGAGGATCAGCCCCAGCATTTT. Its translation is CASSLAREDQPQHF.

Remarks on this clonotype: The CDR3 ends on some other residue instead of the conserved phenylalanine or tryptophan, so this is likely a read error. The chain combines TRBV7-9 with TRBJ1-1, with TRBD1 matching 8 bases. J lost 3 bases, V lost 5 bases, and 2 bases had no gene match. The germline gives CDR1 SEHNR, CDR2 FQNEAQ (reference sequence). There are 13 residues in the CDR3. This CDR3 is CASSNRGDTEAFS. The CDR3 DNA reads TGTGCCAGCAGCAACAGGGGGGACACTGAAGCTTTCTCT.

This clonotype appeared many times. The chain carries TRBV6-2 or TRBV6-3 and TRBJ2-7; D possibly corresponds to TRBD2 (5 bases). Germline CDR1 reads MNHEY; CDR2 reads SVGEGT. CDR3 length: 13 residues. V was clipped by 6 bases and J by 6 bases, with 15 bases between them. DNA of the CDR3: TGTGCCAGCAGAGAGGTTGGAGGTCCCGAGCAGTACTTC. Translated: CASREVGGPEQYF.

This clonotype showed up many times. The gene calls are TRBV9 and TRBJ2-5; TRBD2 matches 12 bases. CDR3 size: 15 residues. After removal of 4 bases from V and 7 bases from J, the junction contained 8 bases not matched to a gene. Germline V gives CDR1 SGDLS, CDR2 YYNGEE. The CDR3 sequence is CASSPHLAGGGTQYF. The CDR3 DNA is TGTGCCAGCAGCCCGCACCTAGCGGGAGGGGGGACCCAGTACTTC.

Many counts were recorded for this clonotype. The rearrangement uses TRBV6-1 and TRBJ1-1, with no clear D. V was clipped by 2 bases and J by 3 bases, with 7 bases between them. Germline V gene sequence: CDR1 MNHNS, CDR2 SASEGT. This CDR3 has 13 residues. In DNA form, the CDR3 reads TGTGCCAGCAGTGAACTAGCCTACACTGAAGCTTTCTTT. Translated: CASSELAYTEAFF.

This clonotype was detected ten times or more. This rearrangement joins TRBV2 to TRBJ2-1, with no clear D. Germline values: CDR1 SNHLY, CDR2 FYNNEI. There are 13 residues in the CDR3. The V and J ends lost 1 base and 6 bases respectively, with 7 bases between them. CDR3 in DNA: TGTGCCAGCAGTGAAGGGGTAGGCAATGAGCAGTTCTTC. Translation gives CASSEGVGNEQFF. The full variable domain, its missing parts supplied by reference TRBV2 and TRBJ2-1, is EPEVTQTPSHQVTQMGQEVILRCVPISNHLYFYWYRQILGQKVEFLVSFYNNEISEKSEIFDDQFSVERPDGSNFTLKIRSTKLEDSAMYFCASSEGVGNEQFFGPGTRLTVL.

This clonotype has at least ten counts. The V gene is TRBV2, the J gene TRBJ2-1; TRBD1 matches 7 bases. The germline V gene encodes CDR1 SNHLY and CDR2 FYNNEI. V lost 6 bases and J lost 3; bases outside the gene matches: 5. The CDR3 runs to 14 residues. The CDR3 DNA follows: TGTGCCAGCAGCCAGGGACAGATCTACAATGAGCAGTTCTTC. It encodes CASSQGQIYNEQFF.

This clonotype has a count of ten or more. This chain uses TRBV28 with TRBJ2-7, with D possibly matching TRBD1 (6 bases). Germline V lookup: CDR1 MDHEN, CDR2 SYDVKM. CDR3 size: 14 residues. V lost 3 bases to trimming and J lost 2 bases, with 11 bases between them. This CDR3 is CASSFSGTTYEQYF. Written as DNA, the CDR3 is TGTGCCAGCAGTTTTTCCGGGACAACCTACGAGCAGTACTTC. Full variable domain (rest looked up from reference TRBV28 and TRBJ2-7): DVKVTQSSRYLVKRTGEKVFLECVQDMDHENMFWYRQDPGLGLRLIYFSYDVKMKEKGDIPEGYSVSREKKERFSLILESASTNQTSMYLCASSFSGTTYEQYFGPGTRLTVT.

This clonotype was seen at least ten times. The CDR3 sequence is CASSFPKGTSGSNEQFF. The CDR3 DNA sequence: TGTGCCAGCAGTTTTCCCAAGGGGACTAGCGGGAGTAATGAGCAGTTCTTC. The V and J genes are TRBV27 and TRBJ2-1, with 14 bases fitting TRBD2. V shed 3 bases and J 7 bases; nucleotides not matched to a gene: 8. Germline V gene lookup returns CDR1 MNHEY and CDR2 SMNVEV (reference sequence). The CDR3 is 17 residues long.

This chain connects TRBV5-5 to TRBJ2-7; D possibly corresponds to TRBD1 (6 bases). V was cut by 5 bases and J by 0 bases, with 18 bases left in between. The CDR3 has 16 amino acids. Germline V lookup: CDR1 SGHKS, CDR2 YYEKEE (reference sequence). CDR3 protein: CASSLLTGNPSYEQYF. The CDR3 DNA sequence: TGTGCCAGCAGTCTTCTCACAGGGAACCCCTCCTACGAGCAGTACTTC.

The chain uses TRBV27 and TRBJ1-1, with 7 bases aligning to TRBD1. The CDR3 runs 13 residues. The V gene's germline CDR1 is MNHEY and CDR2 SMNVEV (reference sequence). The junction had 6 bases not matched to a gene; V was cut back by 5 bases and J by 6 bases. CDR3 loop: CASSPPGTAEAFF. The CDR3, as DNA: TGTGCCAGCAGTCCCCCAGGGACAGCTGAAGCTTTCTTT.

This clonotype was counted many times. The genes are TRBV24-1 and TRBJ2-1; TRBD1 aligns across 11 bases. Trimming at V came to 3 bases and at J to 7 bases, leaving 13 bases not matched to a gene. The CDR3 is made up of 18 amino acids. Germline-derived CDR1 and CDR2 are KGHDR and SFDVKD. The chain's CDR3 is CATSDRTGGIGVMNEQFF. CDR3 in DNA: TGTGCCACCAGTGATCGGACAGGGGGCATCGGGGTTATGAATGAGCAGTTCTTC.